This TCR beta chain was sequenced during a study of blood T cell repertoires in COVID-19. As for the study in general: Spain, Italy and the United States supplied samples that represented acute and convalescent COVID-19. T cells, B-cell-depleted T cells, or PBMCs provided the cDNA or gDNA that served as material.

The authors' processing: Reference gene primer amplification in the assay estimated nucleated cell counts. The protocol was immunoSEQ multiplex PCR, while the TCRdb copy is restricted to in-frame clones and leaves out a portion. V and J calls and clone size are copied from that table; D and trimming were computed from the DNA. The sample consists of over 300,000 clones, roughly 87% of them appearing once. This CDR3 is built from 13 residues. Germline V CDR1 and CDR2: SGHNT, YYREEE (reference sequence). V lost 4 bases, J lost 4 bases, and 11 bases lay in between. Participant age was roughly 18 to 90 years, and participants resided in about two dozen US areas.

The chain uses TRBV5-4 and TRBJ1-2, with D unclear. The material sequenced was PBMCs or T cells enriched from blood (not recorded which). The receptor's source is a woman under 40 who had recovered from COVID-19. CDR3 in DNA: TGTGCCAGCAGCGAGGGCGAGCCCTATGGCTACACCTTC. The encoded protein is CASSEGEPYGYTF.